This TCR beta chain originates from a study of cytomegalovirus exposure and HLA in healthy donors. Study outcomes and limitations: A classifier reportedly called cytomegalovirus status with high sensitivity and specificity. Later analysis demonstrated an association between a missense DCLRE1C variant and TCR beta V- and J-gene trimming.

This PCR relied on a set of 60 Vbeta primers and 13 Jbeta primers. Clones were sequenced by immunoSEQ multiplex PCR, and TCRdb holds only the in-frame ones, with some missing. The sample records approximately 150,000 clones, roughly 80% being singletons. With regard to this clone: Its antigen is not identified.

The CDR3 has 8 residues. Germline V lookup: CDR1 DFQATT, CDR2 SNEGSKA (reference sequence). The rearrangement joins TRBV20-1 to TRBJ2-3, with D unresolved. This receptor was obtained from a man between 18 and 35 years old in good health and CMV-seropositive. Sample: PBMCs. DNA for the CDR3: TGCAAATGCGGTACGCAGTATTTT. Its translation: CKCGTQYF.